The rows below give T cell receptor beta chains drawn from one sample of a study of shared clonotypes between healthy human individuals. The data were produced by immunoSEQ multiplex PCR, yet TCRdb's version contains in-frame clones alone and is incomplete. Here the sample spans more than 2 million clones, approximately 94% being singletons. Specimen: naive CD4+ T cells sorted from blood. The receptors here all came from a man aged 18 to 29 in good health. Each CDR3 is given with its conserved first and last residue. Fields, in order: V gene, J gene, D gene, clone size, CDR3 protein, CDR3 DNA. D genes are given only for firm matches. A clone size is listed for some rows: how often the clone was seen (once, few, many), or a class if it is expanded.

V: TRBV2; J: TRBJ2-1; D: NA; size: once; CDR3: CASSPFEASSHEQFF; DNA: TGTGCCAGCAGTCCGTTTGAGGCCAGTAGCCATGAGCAGTTCTTC
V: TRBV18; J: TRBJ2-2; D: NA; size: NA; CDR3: CASSPVGMNTGELFF; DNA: TGTGCCAGCTCACCGGTAGGGATGAACACCGGGGAGCTGTTTTTT
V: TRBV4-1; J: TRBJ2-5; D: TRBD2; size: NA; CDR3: CASSLAGVAETQYF; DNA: TGCGCCAGCAGCCTAGCGGGAGTCGCAGAGACCCAGTACTTC
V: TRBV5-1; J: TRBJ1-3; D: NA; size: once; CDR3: CASSSAGSSGNTIYF; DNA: TGCGCCAGCAGCTCCGCAGGGAGTTCGGGAAACACCATATATTTT
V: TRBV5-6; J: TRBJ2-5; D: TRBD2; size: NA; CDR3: CASSRGAGRQETQYF; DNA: TGTGCCAGCAGCCGAGGAGCGGGGCGCCAAGAGACCCAGTACTTC
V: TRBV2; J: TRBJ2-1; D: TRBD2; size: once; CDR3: CASSVGGLAAYNEQFF; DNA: TGTGCCAGCAGTGTAGGAGGACTAGCGGCTTACAATGAGCAGTTCTTC
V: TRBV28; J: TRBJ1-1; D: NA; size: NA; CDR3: CASSSLGRTEAFF; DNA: TGTGCCAGCAGTTCCCTGGGTCGCACTGAAGCTTTCTTT
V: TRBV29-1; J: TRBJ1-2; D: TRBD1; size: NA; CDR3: CSVEGQGTNYGYTF; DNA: TGCAGCGTTGAGGGACAGGGGACTAACTATGGCTACACCTTC
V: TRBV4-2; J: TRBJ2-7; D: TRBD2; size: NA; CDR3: CASSQDSGGSSYEQYF; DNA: TGTGCCAGCAGCCAAGATTCGGGGGGGAGCTCCTACGAGCAGTACTTC
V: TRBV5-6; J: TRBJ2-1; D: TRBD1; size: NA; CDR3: CASSLAHRGSGNEQFF; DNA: TGTGCCAGCAGCTTGGCCCACAGGGGAAGTGGGAATGAGCAGTTCTTC
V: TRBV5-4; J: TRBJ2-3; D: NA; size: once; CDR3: CASSSRHASTDTQYF; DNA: TGTGCCAGCAGCTCAAGGCATGCTAGCACAGATACGCAGTATTTT
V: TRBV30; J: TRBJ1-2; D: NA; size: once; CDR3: CAWSEGRLSRGYTF; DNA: TGTGCCTGGAGTGAAGGTCGCCTTTCCCGGGGCTACACCTTC
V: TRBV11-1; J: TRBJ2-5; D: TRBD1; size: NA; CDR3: CASSRRQGTQETQYF; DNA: TGTGCCAGCAGTCGCCGACAGGGGACCCAAGAGACCCAGTACTTC
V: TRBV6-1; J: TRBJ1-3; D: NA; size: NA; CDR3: CASSETATISGNTIYF; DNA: TGTGCCAGCAGTGAGACAGCAACCATCTCTGGAAACACCATATATTTT
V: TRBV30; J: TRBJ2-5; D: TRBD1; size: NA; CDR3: CAWSLGGAETQYF; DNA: TGTGCCTGGAGTTTAGGGGGCGCGGAGACCCAGTACTTC
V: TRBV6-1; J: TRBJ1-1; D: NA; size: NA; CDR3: CATRLKQENTEAFF; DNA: TGTGCCACGAGACTAAAACAGGAGAACACTGAAGCTTTCTTT
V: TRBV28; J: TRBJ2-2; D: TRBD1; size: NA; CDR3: CASSTGTGVTGELFF; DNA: TGTGCCAGCAGTACCGGGACAGGGGTGACCGGGGAGCTGTTTTTT
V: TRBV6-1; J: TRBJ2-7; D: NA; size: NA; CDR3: CASRTGWDSYEQYF; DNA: TGTGCCAGCAGAACGGGTTGGGACTCCTACGAGCAGTACTTC
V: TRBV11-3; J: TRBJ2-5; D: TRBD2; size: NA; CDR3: CASSPGVGRTETQYF; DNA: TGTGCCAGCAGCCCGGGGGTCGGGAGGACAGAGACCCAGTACTTC
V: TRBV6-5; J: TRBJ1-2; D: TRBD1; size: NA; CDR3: CASTQGQFYGYTF; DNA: TGTGCCAGCACTCAGGGACAGTTCTATGGCTACACCTTC
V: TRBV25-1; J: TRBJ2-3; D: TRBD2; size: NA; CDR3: CASSPTSGSTDTQYF; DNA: TGTGCCAGCTCCCCGACTAGCGGAAGCACAGATACGCAGTATTTT
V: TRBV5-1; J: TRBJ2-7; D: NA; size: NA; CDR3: CASRDTGGRYEQYF; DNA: TGCGCCAGCAGAGATACAGGAGGGAGGTACGAGCAGTACTTC
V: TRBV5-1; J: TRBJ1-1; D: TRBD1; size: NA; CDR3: CASSLGTGKTEAFF; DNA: TGCGCCAGCAGCTTGGGGACAGGGAAGACTGAAGCTTTCTTT
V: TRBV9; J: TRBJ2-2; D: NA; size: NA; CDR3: CASSTEGRSGSGELFF; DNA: TGTGCCAGCAGCACCGAGGGGCGATCCGGGTCCGGGGAGCTGTTTTTT
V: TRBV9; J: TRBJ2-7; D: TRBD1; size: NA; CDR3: CASSAQGAVNATTSYEQYF; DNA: TGTGCCAGCAGCGCTCAGGGGGCGGTCAACGCTACTACCTCCTACGAGCAGTACTTC
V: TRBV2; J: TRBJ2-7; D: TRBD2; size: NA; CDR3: CASSGGLAGGPIHEQYF; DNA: TGTGCCAGCAGTGGTGGACTAGCGGGAGGGCCGATCCACGAGCAGTACTTC
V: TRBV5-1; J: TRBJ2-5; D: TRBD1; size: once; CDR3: CASSAGGQETQYF; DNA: TGCGCCAGCAGCGCAGGGGGCCAAGAGACCCAGTACTTC
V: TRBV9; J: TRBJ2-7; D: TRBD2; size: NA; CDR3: CASSVGASGSYEQYF; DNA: TGTGCCAGCAGCGTAGGGGCTAGCGGTTCCTACGAGCAGTACTTC
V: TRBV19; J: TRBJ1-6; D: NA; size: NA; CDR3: CASQSEETGLQNSPLHF; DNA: TGTGCCAGTCAGTCGGAAGAAACAGGGCTGCAAAATTCACCCCTCCACTTT
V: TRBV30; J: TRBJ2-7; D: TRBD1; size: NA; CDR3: CALQGQGPYEQYF; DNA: TGTGCCTTACAGGGACAGGGGCCCTACGAGCAGTACTTC
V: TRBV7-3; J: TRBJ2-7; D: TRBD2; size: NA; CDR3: CASSSGLAGNEQYF; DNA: TGTGCCAGCAGCTCGGGACTAGCGGGGAACGAGCAGTACTTC
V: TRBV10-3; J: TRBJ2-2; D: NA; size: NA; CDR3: CAISEAGTDTGELFF; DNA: TGTGCCATCAGTGAAGCAGGGACGGACACCGGGGAGCTGTTTTTT
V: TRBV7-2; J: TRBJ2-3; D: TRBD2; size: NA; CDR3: CASSSLAGPSTDTQYF; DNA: TGTGCCAGCAGCTCCCTAGCGGGACCTAGCACAGATACGCAGTATTTT
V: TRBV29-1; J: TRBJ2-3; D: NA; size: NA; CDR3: CSVGIAPTDTQYF; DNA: TGCAGCGTTGGGATAGCACCCACAGATACGCAGTATTTT
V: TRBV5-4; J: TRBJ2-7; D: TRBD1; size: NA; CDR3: CASSFLGQGTYEQYF; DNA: TGTGCCAGCAGCTTTCTCGGACAGGGCACCTACGAGCAGTACTTC
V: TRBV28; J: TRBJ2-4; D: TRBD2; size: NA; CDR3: CASSHSGTTMVNIQYF; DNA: TGTGCCAGCAGTCATTCAGGGACTACCATGGTAAACATTCAGTACTTC
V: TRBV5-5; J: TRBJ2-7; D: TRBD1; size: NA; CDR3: CASRPPGQNYEQYF; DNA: TGTGCCAGCAGACCACCGGGACAGAACTACGAGCAGTACTTC
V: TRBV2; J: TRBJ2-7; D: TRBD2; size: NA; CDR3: CASRASGAYEQYF; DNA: TGTGCCAGCAGGGCTAGCGGAGCCTACGAGCAGTACTTC
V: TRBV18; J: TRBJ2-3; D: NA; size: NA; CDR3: CASSPVHPADTQYF; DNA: TGTGCCAGCTCACCCGTCCACCCAGCGGATACGCAGTATTTT
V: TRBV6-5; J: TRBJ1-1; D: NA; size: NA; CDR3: CASSLSRNTEAFF; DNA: TGTGCCAGCAGCCTCTCTAGGAACACTGAAGCTTTCTTT
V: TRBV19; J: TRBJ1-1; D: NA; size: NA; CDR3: CASSRGSTAEAFF; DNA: TGTGCCAGTAGTAGGGGTTCGACAGCTGAAGCTTTCTTT
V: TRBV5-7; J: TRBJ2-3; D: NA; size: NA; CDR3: CASSSRGPGQVVTQYF; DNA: TGTGCCAGCAGCTCCCGGGGCCCGGGGCAGGTTGTTACGCAGTATTTT
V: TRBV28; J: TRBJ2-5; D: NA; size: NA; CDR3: CASSSLKETQYF; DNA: TGTGCCAGCAGTTCACTTAAGGAGACCCAGTACTTC
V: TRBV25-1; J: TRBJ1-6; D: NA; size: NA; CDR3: CASSEWQVNSPLHF; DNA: TGTGCCAGCAGTGAATGGCAGGTTAATTCACCCCTCCACTTT
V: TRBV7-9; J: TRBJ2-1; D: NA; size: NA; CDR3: CASSLVFNNEQFF; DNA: TGTGCCAGCAGCTTAGTTTTCAACAATGAGCAGTTCTTC
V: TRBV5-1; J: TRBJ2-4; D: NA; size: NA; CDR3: CASSLELGTQYF; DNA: TGCGCCAGCAGCTTGGAGTTGGGTACTCAGTACTTC
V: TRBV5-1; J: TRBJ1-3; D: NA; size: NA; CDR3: CASSGDGSGNTIYF; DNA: TGCGCCAGCAGCGGGGACGGCTCTGGAAACACCATATATTTT
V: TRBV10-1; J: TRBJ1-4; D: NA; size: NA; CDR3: CASSESTLRDTDEKLFF; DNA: TGCGCCAGCAGTGAGTCGACTCTGCGGGACACGGATGAAAAACTGTTTTTT
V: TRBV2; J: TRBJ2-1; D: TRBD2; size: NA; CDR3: CASRGTSGTIGEQFF; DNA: TGTGCCAGCAGAGGTACTAGCGGGACCATTGGTGAGCAGTTCTTC
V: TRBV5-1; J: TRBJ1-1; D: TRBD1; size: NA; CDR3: CASSAAGQRNTEAFF; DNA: TGCGCCAGCAGCGCCGCGGGACAGAGAAACACTGAAGCTTTCTTT
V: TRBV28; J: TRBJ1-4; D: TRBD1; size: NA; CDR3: CASSLGGGADEKLFF; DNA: TGTGCCAGCAGTTTAGGAGGGGGCGCGGATGAAAAACTGTTTTTT
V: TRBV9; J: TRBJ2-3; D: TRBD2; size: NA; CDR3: CASSPGLVSDTQYF; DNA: TGTGCCAGCAGTCCAGGACTAGTAAGCGATACGCAGTATTTT
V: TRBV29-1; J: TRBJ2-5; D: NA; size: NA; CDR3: CSVGQDQETQYF; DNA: TGCAGCGTTGGCCAGGACCAAGAGACCCAGTACTTC